These 2 T cell receptor beta chains share one sample of origin, sequenced in a study of blood T cell repertoires in COVID-19. Profiled with immunoSEQ multiplex PCR; TCRdb holds only in-frame clones, not every one. The data contain about 130,000 clones, about 80% of them singletons. The sequenced sample was peripheral blood. These receptors all come from a human donor in a cohort sampled during active COVID-19.

The V and J genes are TRBV5-1 and TRBJ1-2, with 8 bases fitting TRBD1. V lost 4 bases and J lost 4; bases outside the gene matches: 6. The germline CDR1 and CDR2 sequences are SGHRS and YFSETQ. This CDR3 comprises 14 residues. Written as DNA, the CDR3 is TGCGCCAGCAGCGGAGGACAGGGTCCCTATGGCTACACCTTC. As protein: CASSGGQGPYGYTF.

J is TRBJ1-2 and V is TRBV13; 10 nucleotides line up with TRBD1. This CDR3 comprises 14 residues. In germline, CDR1 is PRHDT, CDR2 FYEKMQ (reference sequence). V gave up 3 bases and J gave up 6 bases; unmatched junction bases: 4. DNA for the CDR3: TGTGCCAGCAGCTTTGACAGGGGGCGAAATGGCTACACCTTC. Translation gives CASSFDRGRNGYTF.